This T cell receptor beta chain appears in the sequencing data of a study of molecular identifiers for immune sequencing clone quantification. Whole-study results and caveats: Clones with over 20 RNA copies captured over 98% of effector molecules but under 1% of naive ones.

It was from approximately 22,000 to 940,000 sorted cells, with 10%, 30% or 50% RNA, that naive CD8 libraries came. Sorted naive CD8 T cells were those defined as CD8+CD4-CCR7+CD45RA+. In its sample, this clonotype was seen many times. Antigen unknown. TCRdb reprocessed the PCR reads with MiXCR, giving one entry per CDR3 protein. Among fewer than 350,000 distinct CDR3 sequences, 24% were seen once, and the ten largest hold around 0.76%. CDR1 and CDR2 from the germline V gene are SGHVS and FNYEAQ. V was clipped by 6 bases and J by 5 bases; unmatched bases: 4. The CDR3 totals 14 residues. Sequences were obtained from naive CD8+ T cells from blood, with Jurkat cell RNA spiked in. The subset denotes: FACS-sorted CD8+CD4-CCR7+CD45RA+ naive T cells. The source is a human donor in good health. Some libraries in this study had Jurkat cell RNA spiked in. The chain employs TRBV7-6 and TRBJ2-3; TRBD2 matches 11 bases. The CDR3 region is CASSLAGGIDTQYF. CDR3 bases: TGTGCCAGCAGTCTAGCGGGGGGTATAGATACGCAGTATTTT.